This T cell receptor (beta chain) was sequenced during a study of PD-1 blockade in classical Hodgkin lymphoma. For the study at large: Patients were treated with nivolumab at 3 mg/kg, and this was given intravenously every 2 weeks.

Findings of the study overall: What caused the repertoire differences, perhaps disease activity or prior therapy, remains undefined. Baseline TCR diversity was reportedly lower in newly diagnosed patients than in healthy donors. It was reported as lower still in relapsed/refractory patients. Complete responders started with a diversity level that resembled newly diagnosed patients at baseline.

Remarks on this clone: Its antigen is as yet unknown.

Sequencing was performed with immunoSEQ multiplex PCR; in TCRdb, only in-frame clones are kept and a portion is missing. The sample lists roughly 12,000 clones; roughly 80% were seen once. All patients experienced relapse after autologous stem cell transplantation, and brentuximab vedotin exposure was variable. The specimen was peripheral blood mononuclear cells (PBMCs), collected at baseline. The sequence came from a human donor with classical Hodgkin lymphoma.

The CDR3 sequence is CASSLWGQGSYEQYF. In DNA, the CDR3 is TGTGCCAGCAGCCTTTGGGGGCAAGGCTCCTACGAGCAGTACTTC. The V gene is TRBV7-9, the J gene TRBJ2-7, with D possibly matching TRBD1 (6 bases). The V and J ends lost 5 bases and 0 bases respectively, with 14 bases between them. This CDR3 is 15 amino acids long. CDR1 is SEHNR, CDR2 FQNEAQ, per germline (reference sequence).